The 28 T cell receptor beta chains given below trace back to one sample, sequenced in a study of cytomegalovirus exposure and HLA in healthy donors. Profiling relied on immunoSEQ multiplex PCR, and the TCRdb table lists in-frame clones only, not all of them. The sample yields around 160,000 clones, roughly 80% seen once. Sequencing used PBMCs. The receptors derive from a man younger than 40 in good health and CMV-seropositive.

CDR3 protein: CASSQDGTSGLYEQYF. In nucleotides, the CDR3 is TGCGCCAGCAGCCAAGACGGGACTAGCGGGCTTTACGAGCAGTACTTC. V is TRBV4-3 and J is TRBJ2-7; TRBD2 matches at 12 bases. Per the germline V gene, CDR1 is LGHNA and CDR2 is YSLEER. This CDR3 spans 16 amino acids. The V gene end was trimmed by 0 bases and the J gene end by 4 bases; junction bases not matched to a gene: 4.

The rearrangement joins TRBV29-1 to TRBJ1-1; D remains ambiguous. Germline V gene sequence: CDR1 SQVTM, CDR2 ANQGSEA. The CDR3 length is 14 residues. Trimming removed 5 bases at V and 0 bases at J, with 13 bases between. The CDR3 loop reads CSVPDGIMNTEAFF. CDR3 bases: TGCAGCGTTCCAGACGGGATTATGAACACTGAAGCTTTCTTT. The whole variable domain, remainder taken from reference TRBV29-1 and TRBJ1-1, is SAVISQKPSRDICQRGTSLTIQCQVDSQVTMMFWYRQQPGQSLTLIATANQGSEATYESGFVIDKFPISRPNLTFSTLTVSNMSPEDSSIYLCSVPDGIMNTEAFFGQGTRLTVV.

The V gene is TRBV4-3, the J gene TRBJ1-2; 11 positions match TRBD1. The germline V gene encodes CDR1 LGHNA and CDR2 YSLEER. The CDR3 is 15 amino acids. Unmatched junction bases numbered 5, after V lost 1 base and J lost 7 bases. The CDR3 DNA follows: TGCGCCAGCAGCCAAGCTGGACAGGGGGCTGGTGGCTACACCTTC. Its protein is CASSQAGQGAGGYTF.

This chain uses TRBV7-2 with TRBJ1-4; the D gene is possibly TRBD1 (5 bases). This CDR3 is built from 15 residues. V lost 5 bases to trimming and J lost 3 bases, with 13 bases between them. Germline lookup yields CDR1 SGHTA and CDR2 FQGNSA. Here the CDR3 reads CASSPQGRPNEKLFF. The CDR3 DNA is TGTGCCAGCAGCCCCCAGGGCAGACCTAATGAAAAACTGTTTTTT.

The chain employs TRBV28 and TRBJ1-1, with TRBD1 as a possible D gene (5 bases). Trimming removed 2 bases from V and 5 bases from J, with 15 bases in between. The CDR3 contains 15 residues. Germline values: CDR1 MDHEN, CDR2 SYDVKM. The CDR3 region is CASSLRRRGETEAFF. The CDR3, as DNA: TGTGCCAGCAGTTTAAGACGAAGGGGCGAAACTGAAGCTTTCTTT.

The chain joins TRBV9 to TRBJ2-3, with 9 nucleotides matching TRBD1. The germline V gene has CDR1 SGDLS and CDR2 YYNGEE. The junction had 14 bases not matched to a gene; V was cut back by 0 bases and J by 6 bases. This CDR3 comprises 18 residues. CDR3 sequence: CASSVGGQGNTAGDTQYF. The CDR3 bases are TGTGCCAGCAGCGTAGGAGGACAGGGGAATACAGCAGGGGATACGCAGTATTTT.

The chain joins TRBV5-6 to TRBJ2-3; 8 nucleotides align to TRBD2. Trimming took 2 bases from V and 2 from J; bases not matched to a gene: 7. Germline CDR1 and CDR2: SGHDT and YYEEEE. The CDR3 consists of 16 residues. CDR3 bases: TGTGCCAGCAGCTTTTTTGCGGGGGGTGACACAGATACGCAGTATTTT. Its translation is CASSFFAGGDTDTQYF.

The chain joins TRBV5-1 to TRBJ2-3, with 7 positions matching TRBD2. The CDR3 is made up of 14 amino acids. With 4 bases clipped from V and 0 bases from J, the junction kept 2 bases outside the gene matches. Germline lookup yields CDR1 SGHRS and CDR2 YFSETQ. CDR3 in amino acids: CASSGGDSTDTQYF. The CDR3 bases are TGCGCCAGCAGCGGGGGGGACAGCACAGATACGCAGTATTTT.

The genes are TRBV9 and TRBJ2-2; no clear D. The germline gives CDR1 SGDLS, CDR2 YYNGEE. Trimming shortened V by 2 bases and J by 1 base, and 9 bases separated the two germline ends. The CDR3 has 15 amino acids. The CDR3 loop is CASSVYHGNTGELFF. In DNA form, the CDR3 reads TGTGCCAGCAGCGTGTACCACGGGAACACCGGGGAGCTGTTTTTT.

The J gene is TRBJ2-4, the V gene TRBV2, with 8 positions matching TRBD1. V was clipped by 3 bases and J by 10 bases; unmatched bases: 5. Germline CDR1 reads SNHLY; CDR2 reads FYNNEI. This CDR3 comprises 13 residues. CDR3: CASSEDRAWIQYF. The CDR3 bases are TGTGCCAGCAGTGAGGACAGGGCATGGATTCAGTACTTC.

This sequence joins TRBV6-1 and TRBJ2-3; 9 bases match TRBD2. This CDR3 region has 15 residues. CDR1 and CDR2 from the germline V gene are MNHNS and SASEGT. Unmatched junction bases numbered 5, after V lost 6 bases and J lost 1 base. The CDR3 region has the DNA TGTGCCAGCAGGGCGACTAGCGGCCGCACAGATACGCAGTATTTT. It is translated as CASRATSGRTDTQYF.

The chain has TRBV4-3 and TRBJ1-6; possibly TRBD1 for D (5 bases). The CDR3 sequence is 16 residues long. Germline V gene lookup returns CDR1 LGHNA and CDR2 YSLEER. Trimming removed 0 bases at V and 6 bases at J, with 12 bases between. The CDR3 protein is CASSQDGRVLNSPLHF. CDR3 nucleotide sequence: TGCGCCAGCAGCCAAGATGGCAGGGTACTTAATTCACCCCTCCACTTT.

V gene TRBV28 combines with J gene TRBJ2-7; D uncertain. The CDR3 has 10 amino acids. V gave up 1 base and J gave up 8 bases, with 3 bases separating them. Looked up from germline, CDR1 is MDHEN and CDR2 is SYDVKM. CDR3 in amino acids: CASSLYKQYF. As DNA, the CDR3 is TGTGCCAGCAGTTTATATAAGCAGTACTTC.

The rearrangement joins TRBV7-6 to TRBJ2-1; 11 bases agree with TRBD2. Germline V gives CDR1 SGHVS, CDR2 FNYEAQ. This CDR3 has 16 residues. With V trimmed by 1 base and J by 2 bases, 1 base remained unmatched. CDR3 sequence (DNA): TGTGCCAGCAGCTTAGGACTAGCGGGACCCTACAATGAGCAGTTCTTC. It codes for CASSLGLAGPYNEQFF.

The rearrangement uses TRBV6-5 and TRBJ2-1, with 9 nucleotides matching TRBD1. This CDR3 region has 16 residues. From germline, CDR1 is MNHEY and CDR2 SVGAGI. V gave up 3 bases and J gave up 4 bases; unmatched junction bases: 7. The CDR3 sequence: CASSYYGTGNYNEQFF. In DNA form, the CDR3 reads TGTGCCAGCAGTTATTATGGGACAGGGAATTACAATGAGCAGTTCTTC.

The V call is TRBV9, the J call TRBJ2-2, with a weak D call TRBD1 (6 bases). V lost 4 bases to trimming and J lost 2 bases, with 12 bases between them. In germline, CDR1 is SGDLS, CDR2 YYNGEE. This CDR3 spans 15 amino acids. The DNA for the CDR3 is TGTGCCAGCAGCACCGGGACACCTAACACCGGGGAGCTGTTTTTT. Its protein is CASSTGTPNTGELFF.

This rearrangement joins TRBV12-5 to TRBJ2-1, with 10 bases that match TRBD2. This CDR3 comprises 15 residues. With V trimmed by 4 bases and J by 7 bases, 7 bases remained unmatched. The germline V gene encodes CDR1 LGHNT and CDR2 FRNRAP. The CDR3 loop is CASGSERGGRNEQFF. The CDR3 DNA is TGTGCTAGTGGTTCGGAGCGGGGGGGCAGGAATGAGCAGTTCTTC.

V and J are TRBV13 and TRBJ1-1, with 9 bases fitting TRBD1. V lost 0 bases and J lost 5; bases outside the gene matches: 7. The germline gives CDR1 PRHDT, CDR2 FYEKMQ (reference sequence). The CDR3 extends over 16 amino acids. The CDR3 region is CASSLGVGTGRTEAFF. CDR3 bases: TGTGCCAGCAGCTTAGGAGTTGGGACAGGGCGAACTGAAGCTTTCTTT.

This clone has only a few counts. CDR3 nucleotides: TGTGCCATCAGGGCGGGGGTCGATCAGCCCCAGCATTTT. Translated, it gives CAIRAGVDQPQHF. The chain combines TRBV10-3 with TRBJ1-5, with D possibly TRBD1 on 5 matching bases. The germline CDR1 and CDR2 sequences are ENHRY and SYGVKD. The CDR3 is 13 amino acids. Trimming took 6 bases from V and 5 from J, leaving 11 bases between them.

The V call is TRBV13, the J call TRBJ1-6; 7 bases are shared with TRBD1. Per germline, CDR1 PRHDT and CDR2 FYEKMQ (reference sequence). Losses at the gene ends were 8 bases for V and 8 bases for J; bases not matched to a gene: 6. The CDR3 extends over 13 amino acids. DNA for the CDR3: TGTGCCAGCCTGAAGCAGGGGGATTCACCCCTCCACTTT. This translates into CASLKQGDSPLHF.

This clone was recorded a few times. This CDR3 reads CASSLDTEAFF. CDR3 sequence (DNA): TGCGCCAGCAGTCTAGACACTGAAGCTTTCTTT. The chain couples TRBV5-1 to TRBJ1-1; no clear D. The CDR3 sequence is 11 residues long. Germline CDR1 SGHRS, CDR2 YFSETQ. V was trimmed by 5 bases and J by 3 bases, leaving 5 bases between them.

The J gene is TRBJ2-7, the V gene TRBV4-3, with 9 bases matching TRBD1. With 4 bases clipped from V and 3 bases from J, the junction kept 7 bases outside the gene matches. Per the germline V gene, CDR1 is LGHNA and CDR2 is YSLEER. The CDR3 runs to 15 residues. The chain's CDR3 is CASSPEGQGGYEQYF. DNA for the CDR3: TGCGCCAGCAGCCCCGAGGGACAGGGAGGCTACGAGCAGTACTTC.

J is TRBJ2-3 and V is TRBV1; the table's D call, TRBD2, was not checked against the DNA. TRBV1 is a documented pseudogene. The CDR3 length is 13 residues. CDR3 loop: CTSSPCLETRQYF. CDR3 nucleotide sequence: TGCACCAGCAGCCCATGCCTAGAGACTAGGCAGTATTTT.

The CDR3 nucleotides read TGTGCCAGCAGCTCAGGGAGGGGCACCGGGGAGCTGTTTTTT. This translates into CASSSGRGTGELFF. This chain uses TRBV5-6 with TRBJ2-2; 7 nucleotides agree with TRBD2. Germline V gives CDR1 SGHDT, CDR2 YYEEEE. Trimming removed 3 bases from V and 4 bases from J; junction bases left unmatched: 3. This CDR3 spans 14 amino acids.

This sequence joins TRBV2 and TRBJ1-1; D perhaps matches TRBD1 (5 bases). The germline V and J ends were trimmed by 7 bases and 2 bases, with 14 bases remaining between them. This CDR3 contains 14 residues. The V gene's germline CDR1 is SNHLY and CDR2 FYNNEI. CDR3 bases: TGTGCCAGCAAGGACCGCACAGGCAACACTGAAGCTTTCTTT. Translated, it gives CASKDRTGNTEAFF.

The chain recombines TRBV19 with TRBJ2-3; D perhaps matches TRBD2 (6 bases). This CDR3 comprises 14 residues. V shed 7 bases and J shed 8 bases, with 19 bases lying between them. Germline-derived CDR1 and CDR2 are LNHDA and SQIVND (reference sequence). DNA for the CDR3: TGTGCCAGTACCCTCTCCGGGACTTCTGGTACGCAGTATTTT. This sequence encodes CASTLSGTSGTQYF.

This chain connects TRBV7-3 to TRBJ2-7, with D tentatively TRBD1 (5 bases). The CDR3 runs 13 residues. Looked up from germline, CDR1 is SGHTA and CDR2 is FQGTGA. V shed 0 bases and J shed 7 bases, with 10 bases lying between them. CDR3 DNA: TGTGCCAGCAGCTTAACGTCTCAGGGTGAGCAGTACTTC. Translating gives CASSLTSQGEQYF.

This clone was observed once. DNA of the CDR3: TGTGCCAGCAGTTTTGGGGGACAGGGGGCGCTTAGCTATGGCTACACCTTC. Translation gives CASSFGGQGALSYGYTF. V and J are TRBV7-2 and TRBJ1-2; 12 bases map to TRBD1. The CDR3 totals 17 residues. V lost 6 bases and J lost 4; bases outside the gene matches: 12. CDR1 and CDR2 from the germline V gene are SGHTA and FQGNSA.